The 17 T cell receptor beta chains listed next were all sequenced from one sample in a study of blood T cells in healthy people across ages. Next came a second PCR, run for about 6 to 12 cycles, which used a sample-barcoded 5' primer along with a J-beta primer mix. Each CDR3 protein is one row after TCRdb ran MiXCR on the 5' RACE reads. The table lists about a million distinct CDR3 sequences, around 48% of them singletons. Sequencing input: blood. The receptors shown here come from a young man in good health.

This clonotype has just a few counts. CDR3 loop: CASSYSPAGSSYEQYF. DNA for the CDR3: TGTGCCAGCAGTTACTCCCCAGCGGGGAGCTCCTACGAGCAGTACTTC. This chain joins TRBV6-2 or TRBV6-3 and TRBJ2-7; 7 positions match TRBD2. Unmatched junction bases numbered 5, after V lost 0 bases and J lost 0 bases. The CDR3 runs 16 residues. CDR1 is MNHEY and CDR2 is SVGEGT in the germline V gene.

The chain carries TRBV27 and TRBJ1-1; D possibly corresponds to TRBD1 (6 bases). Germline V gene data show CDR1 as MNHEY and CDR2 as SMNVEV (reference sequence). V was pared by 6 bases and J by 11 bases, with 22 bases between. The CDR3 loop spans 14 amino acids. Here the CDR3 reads CASSYKDQGSEAFF. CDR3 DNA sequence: TGTGCCAGCAGCTATAAAGATCAGGGGTCGGAGGCTTTCTTT.

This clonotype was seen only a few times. CDR3 in amino acids: CASSEARGGELFF. DNA of the CDR3: TGTGCCAGCAGTGAAGCGAGGGGTGGGGAGCTGTTTTTT. This rearrangement joins TRBV2 to TRBJ2-2, with D perhaps matching TRBD1 or TRBD2 (5 bases each). The CDR3 runs to 13 residues. Trimming shortened V by 0 bases and J by 8 bases, and 7 bases separated the two germline ends. CDR1 and CDR2 (germline): SNHLY, FYNNEI.

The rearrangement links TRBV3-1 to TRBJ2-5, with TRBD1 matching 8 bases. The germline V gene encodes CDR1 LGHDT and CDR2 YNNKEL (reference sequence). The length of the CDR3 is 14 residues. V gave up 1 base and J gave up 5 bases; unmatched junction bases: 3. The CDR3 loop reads CASSQAGGFETQYF. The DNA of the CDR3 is TGTGCCAGCAGCCAAGCAGGGGGCTTTGAGACCCAGTACTTC.

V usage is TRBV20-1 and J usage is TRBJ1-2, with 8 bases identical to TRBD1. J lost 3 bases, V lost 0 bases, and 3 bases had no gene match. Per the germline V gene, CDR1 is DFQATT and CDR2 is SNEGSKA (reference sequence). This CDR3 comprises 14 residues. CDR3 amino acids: CSARDPDRDYGYTF. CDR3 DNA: TGCAGTGCTAGAGACCCGGACAGGGACTATGGCTACACCTTC.

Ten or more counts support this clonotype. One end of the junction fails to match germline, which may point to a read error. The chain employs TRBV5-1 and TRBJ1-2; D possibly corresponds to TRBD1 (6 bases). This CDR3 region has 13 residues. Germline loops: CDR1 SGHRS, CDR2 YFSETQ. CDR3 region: CASSPGANYGYTF. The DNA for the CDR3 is TGTGCCAGCAGCCCAGGGGCAAACTATGGCTACACCTTC. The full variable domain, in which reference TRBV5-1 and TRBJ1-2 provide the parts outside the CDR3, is KAGVTQTPRYLIKTRGQQVTLSCSPISGHRSVSWYQQTPGQGLQFLFEYFSETQRNKGNFPGRFSGRQFSNSRSEMNVSTLELGDSALYLCASSPGANYGYTFGSGTRLTVV.

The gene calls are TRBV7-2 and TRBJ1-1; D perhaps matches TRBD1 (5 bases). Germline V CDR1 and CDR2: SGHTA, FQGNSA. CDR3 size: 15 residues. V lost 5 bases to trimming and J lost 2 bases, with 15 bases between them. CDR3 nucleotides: TGTGCCAGCAGCCCTAATCAGGGAACCAACACTGAAGCTTTCTTT. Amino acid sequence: CASSPNQGTNTEAFF. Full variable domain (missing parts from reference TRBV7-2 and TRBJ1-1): GAGVSQSPSNKVTEKGKDVELRCDPISGHTALYWYRQSLGQGLEFLIYFQGNSAPDKSGLPSDRFSAERTGGSVSTLTIQRTQQEDSAVYLCASSPNQGTNTEAFFGQGTRLTVV.

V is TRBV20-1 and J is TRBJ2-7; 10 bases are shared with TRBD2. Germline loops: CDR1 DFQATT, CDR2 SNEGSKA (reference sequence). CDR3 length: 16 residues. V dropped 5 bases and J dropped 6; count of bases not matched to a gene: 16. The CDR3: CSAPKAGGRVSREQYF. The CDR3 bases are TGCAGTGCTCCTAAAGCGGGGGGGCGGGTATCACGCGAGCAGTACTTC.

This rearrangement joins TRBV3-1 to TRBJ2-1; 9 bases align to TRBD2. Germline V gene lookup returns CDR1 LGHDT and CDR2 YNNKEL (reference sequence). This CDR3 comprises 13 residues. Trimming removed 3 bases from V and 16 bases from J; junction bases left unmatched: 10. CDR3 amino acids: CASSHGRGGRDFF. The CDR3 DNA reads TGTGCCAGCAGCCATGGGCGGGGGGGCCGCGATTTCTTC.

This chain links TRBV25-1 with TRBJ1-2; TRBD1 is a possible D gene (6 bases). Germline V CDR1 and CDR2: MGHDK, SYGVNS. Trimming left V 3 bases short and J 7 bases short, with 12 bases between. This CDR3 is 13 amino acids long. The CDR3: CASSDGRGIGYTF. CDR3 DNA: TGTGCCAGCAGTGATGGCAGGGGTATTGGCTACACCTTC.

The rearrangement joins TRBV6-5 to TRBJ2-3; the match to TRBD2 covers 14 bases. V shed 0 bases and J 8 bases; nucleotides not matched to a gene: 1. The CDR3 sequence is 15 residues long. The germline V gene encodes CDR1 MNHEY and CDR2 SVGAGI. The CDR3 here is CASSYSTSGGATQYF. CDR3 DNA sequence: TGTGCCAGCAGTTACTCGACTAGCGGGGGGGCTACGCAGTATTTT.

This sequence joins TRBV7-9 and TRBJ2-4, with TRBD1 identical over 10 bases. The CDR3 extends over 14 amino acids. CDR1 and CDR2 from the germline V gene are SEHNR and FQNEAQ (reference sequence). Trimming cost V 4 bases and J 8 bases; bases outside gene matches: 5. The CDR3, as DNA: TGTGCCAGCAGCTACGGGACAGGGGAGCACATTCAGTACTTC. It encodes CASSYGTGEHIQYF.

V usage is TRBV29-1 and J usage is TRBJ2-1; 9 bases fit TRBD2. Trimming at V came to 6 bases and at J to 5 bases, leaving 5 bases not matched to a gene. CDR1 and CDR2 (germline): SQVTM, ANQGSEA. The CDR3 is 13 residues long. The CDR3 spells CSVRVAGDNEQFF. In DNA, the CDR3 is TGCAGCGTCCGTGTAGCGGGAGACAATGAGCAGTTCTTC.

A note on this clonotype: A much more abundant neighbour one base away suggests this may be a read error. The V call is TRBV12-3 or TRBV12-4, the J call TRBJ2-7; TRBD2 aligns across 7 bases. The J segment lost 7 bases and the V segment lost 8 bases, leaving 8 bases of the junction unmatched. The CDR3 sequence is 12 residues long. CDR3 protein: CASVERGNEQYF. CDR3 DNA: TGTGCCAGCGTGGAGCGGGGTAATGAGCAGTACTTC.

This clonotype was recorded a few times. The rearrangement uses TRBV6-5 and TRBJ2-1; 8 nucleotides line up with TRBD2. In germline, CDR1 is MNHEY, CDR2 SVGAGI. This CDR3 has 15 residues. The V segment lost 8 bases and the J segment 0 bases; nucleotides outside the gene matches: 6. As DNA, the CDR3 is TGTGCCAGCTATAGCGGGGTCAGCTCCTACAATGAGCAGTTCTTC. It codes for CASYSGVSSYNEQFF.

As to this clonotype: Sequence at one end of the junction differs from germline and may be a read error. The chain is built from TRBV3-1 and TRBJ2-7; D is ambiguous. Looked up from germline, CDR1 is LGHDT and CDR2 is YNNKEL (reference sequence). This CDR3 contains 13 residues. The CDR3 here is CASSQTDSYGQYF. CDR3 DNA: TGTGCCAGCAGCCAAACGGATTCCTACGGGCAGTACTTC.

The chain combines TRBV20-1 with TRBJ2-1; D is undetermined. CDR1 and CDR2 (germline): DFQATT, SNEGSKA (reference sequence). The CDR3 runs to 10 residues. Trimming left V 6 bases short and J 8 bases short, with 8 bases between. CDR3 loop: CSAGSDEQFF. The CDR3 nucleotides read TGCAGTGCCGGGTCCGATGAGCAGTTCTTC.